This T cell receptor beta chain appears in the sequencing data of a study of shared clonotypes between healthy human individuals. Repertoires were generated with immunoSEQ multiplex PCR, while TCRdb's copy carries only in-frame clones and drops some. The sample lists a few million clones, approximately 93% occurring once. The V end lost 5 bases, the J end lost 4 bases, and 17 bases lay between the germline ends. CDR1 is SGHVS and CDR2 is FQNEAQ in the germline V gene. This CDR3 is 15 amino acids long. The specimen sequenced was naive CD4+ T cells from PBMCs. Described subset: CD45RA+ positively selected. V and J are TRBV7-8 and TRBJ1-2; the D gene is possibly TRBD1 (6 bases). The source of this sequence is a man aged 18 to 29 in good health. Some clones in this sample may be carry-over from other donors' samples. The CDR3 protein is CASSQSIQGSYGYTF. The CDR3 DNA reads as TGTGCCAGCAGCCAAAGTATTCAGGGGTCCTATGGCTACACCTTC.